One sample yielded the 21 T cell receptor beta chains listed below, sequenced in a study of T cell clones after liver transplantation. Measured with immunoSEQ multiplex PCR; TCRdb has only the in-frame clones, and not every one. The repertoire consists of fewer than 110,000 clones, with approximately 79% occurring once and the leading ten covering about 2.8%. The sequenced sample was CD4+ T cells from blood, obtained around 48 months after liver transplant. These receptors were taken from a human patient who received a liver transplant. The graft donor may have given rise to some T cells.

The chain links TRBV6-1 to TRBJ1-4, with TRBD1 matching 7 bases. Germline lookup yields CDR1 MNHNS and CDR2 SASEGT. The CDR3 contains 13 residues. The V gene end was trimmed by 4 bases and the J gene end by 6 bases; junction bases not matched to a gene: 2. The CDR3 here is CASSGTGDEKLFF. CDR3 DNA sequence: TGTGCCAGCAGTGGCACAGGGGATGAAAAACTGTTTTTT.

The chain links TRBV15 to TRBJ2-7, with 9 bases matching TRBD1. Germline V gene lookup returns CDR1 LNHNV and CDR2 YYDKDF (reference sequence). V lost 2 bases to trimming and J lost 5 bases; unmatched junction nucleotides: 7. The CDR3 totals 15 residues. The CDR3 spells CATSRRGQGENEQYF. CDR3 in DNA: TGTGCCACCAGCAGACGGGGACAGGGAGAGAACGAGCAGTACTTC. The whole variable domain, filled in from reference TRBV15 and TRBJ2-7, reads DAMVIQNPRYQVTQFGKPVTLSCSQTLNHNVMYWYQQKSSQAPKLLFHYYDKDFNNEADTPDNFQSRRPNTSFCFLDIRSPGLGDTAMYLCATSRRGQGENEQYFGPGTRLTVT.

This clone qualifies as medium-sized (0.01 to 0.1%). The gene calls are TRBV20-1 and TRBJ1-1; D unresolved. The V end lost 6 bases, the J end lost 1 base, and 6 bases lay between the germline ends. CDR3 length: 11 amino acids. Germline lookup yields CDR1 DFQATT and CDR2 SNEGSKA (reference sequence). The DNA of the CDR3 is TGCAGTGCAACTAGGAACACTGAAGCTTTCTTT. Its protein product is CSATRNTEAFF.

The V call is TRBV7-9, the J call TRBJ1-3; a weak D match, TRBD1 (5 bases). Germline assignment: CDR1 SEHNR and CDR2 FQNEAQ (reference sequence). The CDR3 is made up of 13 amino acids. V dropped 7 bases and J dropped 4 bases, with 11 bases sitting between them. CDR3 DNA: TGTGCCAGCAATGGAGGGGCGGGAAACACCATATATTTT. Encoded protein: CASNGGAGNTIYF.

The V call is TRBV28, the J call TRBJ1-1, with D unresolved. Germline V CDR1 and CDR2: MDHEN, SYDVKM. Trimming left V 6 bases short and J 8 bases short, with 13 bases between. The length of the CDR3 is 12 residues. This CDR3 reads CASRPRRLEAFF. The CDR3 bases are TGTGCCAGCAGACCCCGGCGGTTGGAAGCTTTCTTT.

This chain connects TRBV2 to TRBJ2-4, with D unresolved. The CDR3 contains 14 residues. The V end was cut by 6 bases, the J end by 2 bases, with 11 bases between. Germline assignment: CDR1 SNHLY and CDR2 FYNNEI. This chain's CDR3 is CASRATMTKNIQYF. CDR3 DNA sequence: TGTGCCAGCAGGGCGACAATGACCAAAAACATTCAGTACTTC.

The chain couples TRBV6-1 to TRBJ1-1; a possible D gene is TRBD1 (5 bases). V was shortened by 2 bases and J by 4 bases, with 8 bases between the two germline ends. The CDR3 runs to 13 residues. CDR1 MNHNS and CDR2 SASEGT come from the germline V gene. CDR3 amino acids: CASSERQGTEAFF. DNA of the CDR3: TGTGCCAGCAGTGAAAGGCAGGGCACTGAAGCTTTCTTT.

This chain links TRBV2 with TRBJ2-1; 11 bases match TRBD2. Losses at the gene ends were 5 bases for V and 6 bases for J; bases not matched to a gene: 3. This CDR3 is 14 amino acids long. Germline V lookup: CDR1 SNHLY, CDR2 FYNNEI. The CDR3 coding sequence is TGTGCCAGCAGTACGGGACTAGCGGTCAATGAGCAGTTCTTC. This translates into CASSTGLAVNEQFF.

The V and J genes are TRBV18 and TRBJ2-5, with no clear D. Trimming pared 2 bases from V and 5 bases from J, leaving 9 bases between. Germline CDR1 KGHSH, CDR2 LQKENI. The CDR3 runs 13 residues. CDR3 in amino acids: CASSPGQRETQYF. DNA of the CDR3: TGTGCCAGCTCACCAGGCCAACGGGAGACCCAGTACTTC.

The CDR3 here is CASSPYGVAGPGEQYF. The CDR3 region has the DNA TGTGCCAGCTCACCATATGGGGTGGCGGGGCCCGGAGAGCAGTACTTC. The rearrangement joins TRBV18 to TRBJ2-7; maybe TRBD2 (6 bases). The length of the CDR3 is 16 residues. Germline assignment: CDR1 KGHSH and CDR2 LQKENI. V lost 2 bases, J lost 7 bases, and 21 bases lay in between. Filled out from reference TRBV18 and TRBJ2-7, the complete variable domain reads NAGVMQNPRHLVRRRGQEARLRCSPMKGHSHVYWYRQLPEEGLKFMVYLQKENIIDESGMPKERFSAEFPKEGPSILRIQQVVRGDSAAYFCASSPYGVAGPGEQYFGPGTRLTVT.

The chain links TRBV27 to TRBJ2-1, with D unclear. Trimming took 2 bases from V and 2 from J, leaving 4 bases between them. Germline values: CDR1 MNHEY, CDR2 SMNVEV (reference sequence). CDR3 size: 13 residues. The CDR3 loop reads CASSLKPYNEQFF. CDR3 DNA: TGTGCCAGCAGTTTAAAACCCTACAATGAGCAGTTCTTC.

The chain uses TRBV5-5 and TRBJ2-7; maybe TRBD1 (5 bases). V lost 2 bases to trimming and J lost 3 bases, with 9 bases between them. The CDR3 extends over 13 amino acids. Looked up from germline, CDR1 is SGHKS and CDR2 is YYEKEE (reference sequence). The CDR3 sequence: CASSLSTGYEQYF. CDR3 sequence (DNA): TGTGCCAGCAGCTTATCTACAGGCTACGAGCAGTACTTC.

This clone was counted a single time. The J gene is TRBJ2-1, the V gene TRBV2; the D gene is possibly TRBD1 (6 bases). CDR1 and CDR2 from the germline V gene are SNHLY and FYNNEI. The ends were cut back, 6 bases at V and 7 bases at J, with 10 bases in the middle. The CDR3 totals 12 residues. For the CDR3, the DNA is TGTGCCAGCAGCTCAGGGGTAAATGAGCAGTTCTTC. Its translation is CASSSGVNEQFF.

The rearrangement joins TRBV19 to TRBJ2-2, with D unresolved. The CDR3 runs to 13 residues. Germline V CDR1 and CDR2: LNHDA, SQIVND (reference sequence). Trimming shortened V by 8 bases and J by 0 bases, and 7 bases separated the two germline ends. CDR3 bases: TGTGCCAGTGAGACTGCGAACACCGGGGAGCTGTTTTTT. Translation: CASETANTGELFF.

The chain couples TRBV10-1 to TRBJ2-7; TRBD2 agrees at 7 bases. J was trimmed by 4 bases and V by 2 bases; bases with no gene match: 2. This CDR3 has 13 amino acids. Germline assignment: CDR1 WNHNN and CDR2 SYGVQD (reference sequence). The CDR3 protein is CASSEGGGYEQYF. The DNA of the CDR3 is TGCGCCAGCAGTGAGGGGGGAGGGTACGAGCAGTACTTC.

The gene calls are TRBV5-1 and TRBJ1-4; no clear D gene. Trimming removed 2 bases at V and 0 bases at J, with 8 bases between. CDR1 is SGHRS and CDR2 is YFSETQ in the germline V gene. The CDR3 extends over 15 amino acids. The CDR3 DNA reads as TGCGCCAGCAGCTTACAGAGTTCAACTAATGAAAAACTGTTTTTT. The encoded protein is CASSLQSSTNEKLFF.

This clone was observed a few times. The chain is built from TRBV5-4 and TRBJ2-1; 13 bases align to TRBD2. The CDR3 totals 15 residues. V lost 4 bases to trimming and J lost 5 bases; unmatched junction nucleotides: 3. Germline values: CDR1 SGHNT, CDR2 YYREEE (reference sequence). Here the CDR3 DNA reads TGTGCCAGCAGCATAGGACTAGCGGGGGACAATGAGCAGTTCTTC. As protein: CASSIGLAGDNEQFF.

The CDR3 DNA follows: TGCGCCAGCCCCGGACTAGGCTGCACAGATACGCAGTATTTT. Amino acids: CASPGLGCTDTQYF. The genes are TRBV10-1 and TRBJ2-3; TRBD2 agrees at 7 bases. Germline assignment: CDR1 WNHNN and CDR2 SYGVQD (reference sequence). The CDR3 is made up of 14 amino acids. V gave up 8 bases and J gave up 1 base; unmatched junction bases: 6.

Only one count was recorded for this clone. The CDR3 sequence: CASSSGSWTQYF. CDR3 nucleotides: TGTGCCAGCAGCTCGGGTAGTTGGACCCAGTACTTC. The chain uses TRBV11-2 and TRBJ2-5, with D uncertain. The V end lost 4 bases, the J end lost 7 bases, and 10 bases lay between the germline ends. Germline V CDR1 and CDR2: SGHAT, FQNNGV. This CDR3 contains 12 residues.

In its sample, this clone was seen once. This chain joins TRBV29-1 and TRBJ2-1; tentatively, D is TRBD2 (5 bases). Germline V gene lookup returns CDR1 SQVTM and CDR2 ANQGSEA. The CDR3 sequence is 15 residues long. Trimming shortened V by 5 bases and J by 0 bases, and 14 bases separated the two germline ends. Written as DNA, the CDR3 is TGCAGCGTTCAATCGATCGGGATCTCCTACAATGAGCAGTTCTTC. Residues: CSVQSIGISYNEQFF.

This clone came up once. The chain's CDR3 is CASSIETGTISIQYF. The CDR3 DNA sequence: TGTGCCAGCTCAATTGAGACAGGGACGATAAGCATTCAGTACTTC. V usage is TRBV18 and J usage is TRBJ2-4; 7 positions match TRBD1. The V gene end was trimmed by 5 bases and the J gene end by 9 bases; junction bases not matched to a gene: 13. The germline V gene encodes CDR1 KGHSH and CDR2 LQKENI. The CDR3 is 15 residues long.